Listed below are T cell receptor beta chains from one sample, sequenced in a study of blood T cell repertoires in COVID-19. Only in-frame clones appear in the TCRdb table, and some are missing; sequencing was by immunoSEQ multiplex PCR. The data hold 300,000 or so clones, with around 90% observed a single time. The sample taken for sequencing was peripheral blood. The source is a woman in her thirties or forties with acute or convalescent COVID-19. The CDR3 runs from the conserved cysteine through the conserved F or W. Fields, in order: clone size, D gene, CDR3 length, V gene, J gene, CDR3 DNA, CDR3 protein. D genes are given only for firm matches. Expanded clones get a size class; other rows say once, few or many, or leave the size out.

>.|.|11|TRBV20-1|TRBJ1-1
TGCAGTGTATCCTTGAACACTGAAGCTTTCTTT
CSVSLNTEAFF
>.|TRBD1|15|TRBV7-2|TRBJ1-5
TGTGCCAGCAGCTCCTCGACAGGGCGGAATCAGCCCCAGCATTTT
CASSSSTGRNQPQHF
>.|.|15|TRBV5-1|TRBJ1-1
TGCGCCAGCAGCCTAGCCGACGGGAAGAACACTGAAGCTTTCTTT
CASSLADGKNTEAFF
>.|.|15|TRBV9|TRBJ1-1
TGTGCCAGCAGCCTCGGGGAGTCCATGAACACTGAAGCTTTCTTT
CASSLGESMNTEAFF
>.|.|16|TRBV6-1|TRBJ1-4
TGTGCCAGCAGTGAATTTAAGAGGAGATTTAATGAAAAACTGTTTTTT
CASSEFKRRFNEKLFF
>.|TRBD1|16|TRBV2|TRBJ1-2
TGTGCCAGCAGTACCTGGACAGGGGGGGCTAACTATGGCTACACCTTC
CASSTWTGGANYGYTF
>.|.|12|TRBV5-8|TRBJ1-2
TGTGCCAGCAGCTCGGGAGGGGATCCCTACACCTTC
CASSSGGDPYTF
>.|.|16|TRBV18|TRBJ2-1
TGTGCCAGCTCACCAATACGTTCCGGGGTCAGAGATGAGCAGTTCTTC
CASSPIRSGVRDEQFF
>.|.|12|TRBV5-1|TRBJ1-2
TGCGCCAGCAGCCCGCACGAGGATGGCTACACCTTC
CASSPHEDGYTF
>once|.|15|TRBV9|TRBJ2-2
TGTGCCAGCAGCGTAGGGGGCAGGGGCACCGGGGAGCTGTTTTTT
CASSVGGRGTGELFF
>.|.|17|TRBV4-1|TRBJ1-5
TGCGCCAGCAGCCAGGAGAACAGGGCCGGGAGCAATCAGCCCCAGCATTTT
CASSQENRAGSNQPQHF
>.|TRBD1|15|TRBV6-1|TRBJ1-4
TGTGCCAGCAGTGAAGACCCCAGGGGGCTTGAAAAACTGTTTTTT
CASSEDPRGLEKLFF
>.|.|15|TRBV11-2|TRBJ1-2
TGTGCCAGCAGCTTAGGGACTCTCGGACGCTATGGCTACACCTTC
CASSLGTLGRYGYTF
>.|.|14|TRBV5-8|TRBJ2-1
TGTGCCAGCAGCATTGACAGAATTTACAATGAGCAGTTCTTC
CASSIDRIYNEQFF
>once|TRBD2|16|TRBV4-1|TRBJ2-2
TGCGCCAGCAGCTCGCGGACTAGCCCTTCGGGGGTGGAGCTGTTTTTT
CASSSRTSPSGVELFF
>.|.|13|TRBV29-1|TRBJ2-3
TGCAGCGTTCTCCGGGGGTTCACAGATACGCAGTATTTT
CSVLRGFTDTQYF
>once|.|17|TRBV24-1|TRBJ1-5
TGTGCCACCAGTGAGTCTGGGGCCGCCAGAGGCAATCAGCCCCAGCATTTT
CATSESGAARGNQPQHF
>.|.|15|TRBV30|TRBJ2-2
TGTGCCTGGAGTTTTACGGGGGTAAACACCGGGGAGCTGTTTTTT
CAWSFTGVNTGELFF
>.|TRBD1|15|TRBV4-1|TRBJ2-5
TGCGCCAGCAGCCAAGATCAGGGGGTCCGAGAGACCCAGTACTTC
CASSQDQGVRETQYF
>.|TRBD1|15|TRBV3-1/TRBV3-2|TRBJ2-3
TGTGCCAGCAGCCAAGGGATACAGGGGGGAGATACGCAGTATTTT
CASSQGIQGGDTQYF
>.|.|13|TRBV28|TRBJ1-1
TGTGCCAGCTGGCCCACCATGAACACTGAAGCTTTCTTT
CASWPTMNTEAFF
>.|TRBD1|15|TRBV10-3|TRBJ1-4
TGTGCCATCAGTCCGGGACAGGGACTTAATGAAAAACTGTTTTTT
CAISPGQGLNEKLFF
>.|.|13|TRBV7-6|TRBJ1-6
TGTGCCAGCAGCCCGGGGGGGCATTCACCCCTCCACTTT
CASSPGGHSPLHF
>.|.|12|TRBV7-9|TRBJ1-2
TGTGCCAGCAGCATCACAGGGAATGGCTACACCTTC
CASSITGNGYTF
>.|TRBD1|15|TRBV11-2|TRBJ1-1
TGTGCCAGCAGCCTCCGGGACAGTATGAACACTGAAGCTTTCTTT
CASSLRDSMNTEAFF
>.|.|13|TRBV30|TRBJ2-3
TGTGCCTGGAACCCCGGAGCCACAGATACGCAGTATTTT
CAWNPGATDTQYF
>.|.|15|TRBV27|TRBJ2-5
TGTGCCAGCAGTTTATCGACAGGCTCCCAAGAGACCCAGTACTTC
CASSLSTGSQETQYF
>.|.|16|TRBV6-5|TRBJ2-2
TGTGCCAGCAGTTACTCGAGCAGGGTTGGCACCGGGGAGCTGTTTTTT
CASSYSSRVGTGELFF
>.|.|15|TRBV11-3|TRBJ1-1
TGTGCCAGCAGCTTAGATGTCTCGGCGGTCCGTGAAGCTTTCTTT
CASSLDVSAVREAFF
>.|.|15|TRBV9|TRBJ1-6
TGTGCCAGCAGCGGGTACGAGATGGTGAATTCACCCCTCCACTTT
CASSGYEMVNSPLHF
>.|.|15|TRBV5-6|TRBJ2-1
TGTGCCAGCAGCTTGGATCGGAGCTCCTACAATGAGCAGTTCTTC
CASSLDRSSYNEQFF
>.|.|18|TRBV21-1|TRBJ1-2
TGTGCCAGCAGCAAAGGGAGGAGGACAGGGAGAGGGAACTATGGCTACACCTTC
CASSKGRRTGRGNYGYTF
>once|TRBD1|15|TRBV6-5|TRBJ2-1
TGTGCCAGCGTGAAGGGGGACAGTCCCCCCAATGAGCAGTTCTTC
CASVKGDSPPNEQFF
>.|TRBD2|14|TRBV20-1|TRBJ2-3
TGCAGTGTTAGTCGCGGGGGAGGCACAGATACGCAGTATTTT
CSVSRGGGTDTQYF
>.|.|14|TRBV5-4|TRBJ1-2
TGTGCCAGCAGCTTTGCCAGGGCTAACTATGGCTACACCTTC
CASSFARANYGYTF
>.|.|15|TRBV10-3|TRBJ2-3
TGTGCCATCAGTGAGTCCAAGCGGCCCACAGATACGCAGTATTTT
CAISESKRPTDTQYF
>.|TRBD1|14|TRBV6-1|TRBJ1-2
TGTGCCAGCAGTGAGGGACAGGGACACTATGGCTACACCTTC
CASSEGQGHYGYTF
>.|.|16|TRBV24-1|TRBJ2-3
TGTGCCACCAGTGATTTGAGACGGGGAGGCACAGATACGCAGTATTTT
CATSDLRRGGTDTQYF
>.|.|12|TRBV5-6|TRBJ1-3
TGTGCCAGCAGCCCCGGTGGAAACACCATATATTTT
CASSPGGNTIYF
>.|.|13|TRBV24-1|TRBJ1-1
TGTGCCACCAGTGATTCATCAGGGAGGGAAGCTTTCTTT
CATSDSSGREAFF
>.|.|15|TRBV11-3|TRBJ2-2
TGTGCCAGCAGCTTAGCCGGGACTAACACCGGGGAGCTGTTTTTT
CASSLAGTNTGELFF
>.|TRBD1|14|TRBV10-3|TRBJ1-1
TGTGCCATCACCAGGACAGGACAGGGCACTGAAGCTTTCTTT
CAITRTGQGTEAFF
>.|.|13|TRBV12-3/TRBV12-4|TRBJ1-2
TGTGCCAGCAGTAACGGGAGAAGGGGTGGCTACACCTTC
CASSNGRRGGYTF
>.|.|18|TRBV10-1|TRBJ2-1
TGCGCCAGCAGTGAGTCGAAAGTTTTGGGGGGGGGCCGGAATGAGCAGTTCTTC
CASSESKVLGGGRNEQFF
>.|.|13|TRBV14|TRBJ1-1
TGTGCCAGCAGCCGACACCAGAACACTGAAGCTTTCTTT
CASSRHQNTEAFF
>.|TRBD2|14|TRBV6-6|TRBJ2-1
TGTGCCAGCAGTTCCGCGGGGGGCTACAATGAGCAGTTCTTC
CASSSAGGYNEQFF
>.|.|17|TRBV27|TRBJ2-3
TGTGCCAGCAGCTCCGCCCCGGGTTTGGCAGGAGGGCATACGCAGTATTTT
CASSSAPGLAGGHTQYF
>.|TRBD2|15|TRBV3-1/TRBV3-2|TRBJ2-3
TGTGCCAGCAGCCGGGGTGGCGGGGGAACAGATACGCAGTATTTT
CASSRGGGGTDTQYF
>.|.|15|TRBV4-1|TRBJ1-2
TGCGCCAGCAGCCAAGGAGAGGGCGACAACTATGGCTACACCTTC
CASSQGEGDNYGYTF
>.|.|14|TRBV30|TRBJ1-6
TGTGCCTGGAGTATTGGCAGGGTCACTTCACCCCTCCACTTT
CAWSIGRVTSPLHF
>.|TRBD1|16|TRBV11-2|TRBJ2-1
TGTGCCAGCAGCCCCGTGACAGGGGGTTTCGACAATGAGCAGTTCTTC
CASSPVTGGFDNEQFF
>.|TRBD2|19|TRBV19|TRBJ2-3
TGTGCCAGTAGTCCAGGACTAGCGGGGGGCCACTGGGTGGCAGATACGCAGTATTTT
CASSPGLAGGHWVADTQYF
>.|.|13|TRBV30|TRBJ1-1
TGTGCCTGGAGTTTCAGGGGAGGGATGGGAGCTTTCTTT
CAWSFRGGMGAFF
>.|TRBD1|12|TRBV29-1|TRBJ1-2
TGCAGCGTTGCGGGGACAGGGGATGGCTACACCTTC
CSVAGTGDGYTF
>.|.|14|TRBV6-2/TRBV6-3|TRBJ2-1
TGTGCCAGCAGTTACTCGCTGACAAGGGGTGAGCAGTTCTTC
CASSYSLTRGEQFF